The 14 T cell receptor beta chains reported below all come from one sample, sequenced in a study of shared clonotypes between healthy human individuals. Only CD45RO-negative cells positively selected for CCR7 counted as naive CD8 cells, so terminally differentiated effector memory CD45RA+ cells were excluded. Profiled with immunoSEQ multiplex PCR; TCRdb holds only in-frame clones, not every one. The sample lists about 820,000 clones, 80% to 95% seen once, with about 25% in the top ten. The sample comprised naive CD8+ T cells sorted from blood. The receptors derive from a man aged 25 to 40 in good health.

The V gene is TRBV9, the J gene TRBJ1-1; TRBD1 agrees at 8 bases. Germline V gene data show CDR1 as SGDLS and CDR2 as YYNGEE. Trimming took 0 bases from V and 6 from J; bases not matched to a gene: 4. The length of the CDR3 is 14 residues. The CDR3 DNA sequence: TGTGCCAGCAGCGTAGTTGAGACAGGGGCTGAAGCTTTCTTT. Translated: CASSVVETGAEAFF. The full variable domain, in which reference TRBV9 and TRBJ1-1 provide the parts outside the CDR3, is DSGVTQTPKHLITATGQRVTLRCSPRSGDLSVYWYQQSLDQGLQFLIQYYNGEERAKGNILERFSAQQFPDLHSELNLSSLELGDSALYFCASSVVETGAEAFFGQGTRLTVV.

The rearrangement links TRBV19 to TRBJ2-1; 12 bases match TRBD2. V gave up 5 bases and J gave up 7 bases; unmatched junction bases: 3. The V gene's germline CDR1 is LNHDA and CDR2 SQIVND (reference sequence). The CDR3 runs to 14 residues. The CDR3 DNA reads as TGTGCCAGTAGTGGGCTAGCGGGAGGGAATGAGCAGTTCTTC. Translating gives CASSGLAGGNEQFF.

This rearrangement joins TRBV5-6 to TRBJ1-5; D is perhaps TRBD1 (5 bases). Trimming left V 0 bases short and J 4 bases short, with 11 bases between. Germline loops: CDR1 SGHDT, CDR2 YYEEEE. The CDR3 is made up of 15 amino acids. This CDR3 reads CASSLGGEGNQPQHF. The CDR3 nucleotides are TGTGCCAGCAGCTTGGGGGGTGAGGGGAATCAGCCCCAGCATTTT.

The rearrangement links TRBV29-1 to TRBJ2-1, with a possible D match to TRBD2 (6 bases). Germline CDR1 reads SQVTM; CDR2 reads ANQGSEA. V was pared by 2 bases and J by 6 bases, with 17 bases between. The CDR3 totals 15 residues. The CDR3 bases are TGCAGCGTTGAAACGGGGCAGGGACTGGTCAATGAGCAGTTCTTC. Encoded protein: CSVETGQGLVNEQFF.

This sequence joins TRBV9 and TRBJ1-2; tentative D call: TRBD1 (5 bases). Trimming pared 5 bases from V and 4 bases from J, leaving 9 bases between. CDR3 length: 12 amino acids. Germline CDR1 is SGDLS and CDR2 is YYNGEE. CDR3 sequence (DNA): TGTGCCAGCAGGGAGGGGTTCTATGGCTACACCTTC. Translating it yields CASREGFYGYTF. Complete variable domain (other parts from reference TRBV9 and TRBJ1-2): DSGVTQTPKHLITATGQRVTLRCSPRSGDLSVYWYQQSLDQGLQFLIQYYNGEERAKGNILERFSAQQFPDLHSELNLSSLELGDSALYFCASREGFYGYTFGSGTRLTVV.

Turning to this clone: Other nucleotide sequences in the sample specify the same CDR3. This rearrangement joins TRBV9 to TRBJ2-1; TRBD2 is a possible D gene (6 bases). V lost 3 bases and J lost 3, with 10 bases in between. Germline V gene lookup returns CDR1 SGDLS and CDR2 YYNGEE. CDR3 length: 14 amino acids. The CDR3 DNA follows: TGTGCCAGCAGCGGGTCCGGGGGCTACAATGAGCAGTTCTTC. It specifies CASSGSGGYNEQFF.

This chain links TRBV27 with TRBJ2-2, with 8 bases lining up with TRBD2. CDR1 is MNHEY, CDR2 SMNVEV, per germline (reference sequence). Losses at the gene ends were 2 bases for V and 4 bases for J; bases not matched to a gene: 6. This CDR3 comprises 16 residues. The CDR3 DNA reads TGTGCCAGCAGTTTAATTAGCCTAGCGGGCACCGGGGAGCTGTTTTTT. Translated: CASSLISLAGTGELFF.

The genes are TRBV27 and TRBJ2-7; D remains unclear. Germline values: CDR1 MNHEY, CDR2 SMNVEV (reference sequence). V was shortened by 4 bases and J by 3 bases, with 10 bases between the two germline ends. The CDR3 has 13 amino acids. DNA for the CDR3: TGTGCCAGCAGTTCTCGGCCCCTCTACGAGCAGTACTTC. This codes for CASSSRPLYEQYF.

In regard to this clone: A much larger clonotype is one base distant, so this may be a read error. Other DNA variants within this sample encode the same CDR3. CDR3 in DNA: TGTGCCAGCAGTGACTCGGCGGGAGGGTACAATGAGCAGTTCTTC. It is translated as CASSDSAGGYNEQFF. This sequence joins TRBV6-4 and TRBJ2-1; TRBD2 matches at 9 bases. The CDR3 is 15 amino acids. The germline CDR1 and CDR2 sequences are MRHNA and SNTAGT. V dropped 0 bases and J dropped 4; count of bases not matched to a gene: 1.

V gene TRBV6-1 combines with J gene TRBJ2-1; 8 bases map to TRBD2. CDR1 is MNHNS, CDR2 SASEGT, per germline. The CDR3 is 16 amino acids. The ends lost 2 bases at V and 8 bases at J; junction bases unmatched: 11. The CDR3 DNA reads TGTGCCAGCAGTGAACTTGGGACTAGGGGGTGGGATGAGCAGTTCTTC. This encodes CASSELGTRGWDEQFF.

This chain joins TRBV6-1 and TRBJ2-5, with TRBD2 matching 12 bases. Germline CDR1 reads MNHNS; CDR2 reads SASEGT. The CDR3 has 18 amino acids. Trimming took 2 bases from V and 4 from J; bases not matched to a gene: 11. CDR3 nucleotide sequence: TGTGCCAGCAGTGAATTTATCCTTGGGACTAGCGGGCGAGAGACCCAGTACTTC. Translated, it gives CASSEFILGTSGRETQYF.

This sequence joins TRBV29-1 and TRBJ2-2; TRBD2 aligns across 12 bases. CDR1 is SQVTM, CDR2 ANQGSEA, per germline. The CDR3 is 15 residues long. Trimming took 5 bases from V and 2 from J; bases not matched to a gene: 3. The CDR3 nucleotides are TGCAGCGTTAACGGACTAGCGGGAAACACCGGGGAGCTGTTTTTT. Protein product: CSVNGLAGNTGELFF.

V and J are TRBV5-6 and TRBJ2-3; D gene ambiguous. This CDR3 comprises 16 residues. The germline V and J ends were trimmed by 0 bases and 3 bases, with 14 bases remaining between them. Germline V gives CDR1 SGHDT, CDR2 YYEEEE. CDR3 region: CASSLAARRWTDTQYF. CDR3 DNA sequence: TGTGCCAGCAGCTTGGCGGCGCGTAGGTGGACAGATACGCAGTATTTT.

The rearrangement links TRBV27 to TRBJ2-7; 9 bases align to TRBD1. This CDR3 is 16 amino acids long. Germline V gene data show CDR1 as MNHEY and CDR2 as SMNVEV (reference sequence). V was pared by 4 bases and J by 2 bases, with 9 bases of the junction left unmatched. The CDR3 is CASSSWADRGPYEQYF. The CDR3 coding sequence is TGTGCCAGCAGTTCGTGGGCGGACAGGGGCCCCTACGAGCAGTACTTC.